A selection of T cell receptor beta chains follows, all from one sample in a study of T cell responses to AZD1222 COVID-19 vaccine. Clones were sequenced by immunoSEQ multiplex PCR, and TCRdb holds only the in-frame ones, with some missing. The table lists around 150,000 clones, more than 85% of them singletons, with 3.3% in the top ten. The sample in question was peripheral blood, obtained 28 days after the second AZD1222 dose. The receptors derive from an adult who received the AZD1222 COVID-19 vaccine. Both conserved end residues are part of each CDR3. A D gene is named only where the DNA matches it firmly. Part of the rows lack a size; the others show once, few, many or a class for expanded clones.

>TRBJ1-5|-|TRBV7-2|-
TGTGCCAGCAGTCCCGACGGGGGGGGTCAGCCCCAGCATTTT
CASSPDGGGQPQHF
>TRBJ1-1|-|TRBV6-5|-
TGTGCCAGTTATTTTGTCCGGAACACTGAAGCTTTCTTT
CASYFVRNTEAFF
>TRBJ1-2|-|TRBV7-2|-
TGTGCCAGCAGCTTAGAAGGACAGTACTATGGCTACACCTTC
CASSLEGQYYGYTF
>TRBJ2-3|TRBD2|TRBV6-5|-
TGTGCCAGCAGTTTCCGGGACTATGGCACAGATACGCAGTATTTT
CASSFRDYGTDTQYF
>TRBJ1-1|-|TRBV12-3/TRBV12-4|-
TGTGCCAGCACTTCCGGGGGAGCCCGTGAAGCTTTCTTT
CASTSGGAREAFF
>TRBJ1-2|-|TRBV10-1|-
TGCGCCAGCAGTGATAAACCCAGGGATGGCTACACCTTC
CASSDKPRDGYTF
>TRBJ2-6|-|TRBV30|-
TGTGCCTGGAGGGGACCTTCTGGGGCCAACGTCCTGACTTTC
CAWRGPSGANVLTF
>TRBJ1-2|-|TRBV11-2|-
TGTGCCAGCAGCCGACCGGGTAGGCCCGGCAGCGGCTACACCTTC
CASSRPGRPGSGYTF
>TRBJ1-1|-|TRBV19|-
TGTGCCAGTAGTATTACCCAAAGGGGCTCGAACACTGAAGCTTTCTTT
CASSITQRGSNTEAFF
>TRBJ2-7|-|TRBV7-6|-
TGTGCCAGCAGCTTAGGCCCCTTGAACGAGCAGTACTTC
CASSLGPLNEQYF
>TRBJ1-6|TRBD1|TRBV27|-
TGTGCCAGCAGTTTAAAGGGGGCACCTTCACCCCTCCACTTT
CASSLKGAPSPLHF
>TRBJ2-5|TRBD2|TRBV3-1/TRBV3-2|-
TGTGCCAGCAGCCAAGGACTAGCGGGGGGGGATCAAGAGACCCAGTACTTC
CASSQGLAGGDQETQYF
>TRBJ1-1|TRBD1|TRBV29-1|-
TGCAGCGTTGGGGACAGAAGATTCACTGAAGCTTTCTTT
CSVGDRRFTEAFF
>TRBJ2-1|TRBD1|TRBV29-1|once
TGCAGCGTTGGGGGTCAGGGGGCGGGTGAGCAGTTCTTC
CSVGGQGAGEQFF
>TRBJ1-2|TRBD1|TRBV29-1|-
TGCAGCGCGGAGGGACAGGGGAATGGCTACACCTTC
CSAEGQGNGYTF
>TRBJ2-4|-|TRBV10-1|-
TGCGCCAGCAGTGAGACGGTAGCCAAAAACATTCAGTACTTC
CASSETVAKNIQYF
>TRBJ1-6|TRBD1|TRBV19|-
TGTGCCAGTAGCCCCTCCGGGACAGCGCTTTATTCACCCCTCCACTTT
CASSPSGTALYSPLHF
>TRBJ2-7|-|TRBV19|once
TGTGCCAGTAGTATCGACGGGGTTGGCTACGAGCAGTACTTC
CASSIDGVGYEQYF
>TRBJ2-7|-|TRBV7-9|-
TGTGCCAGCAACGACAGAGCCTACGAGCAGTACTTC
CASNDRAYEQYF
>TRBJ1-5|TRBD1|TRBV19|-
TGTGCCAGTAGCCGACAGGGAGGCAATCAGCCCCAGCATTTT
CASSRQGGNQPQHF
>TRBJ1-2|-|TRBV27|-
TGTGCCAGATCCCGCAAGAGGCCTTCTTTTCGGGGCTACACCTTC
CARSRKRPSFRGYTF
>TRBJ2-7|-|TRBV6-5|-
TGTGCCAGCAGCGAGGACGGATTCTACGAGCAGTACTTC
CASSEDGFYEQYF
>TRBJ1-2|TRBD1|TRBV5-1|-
TGCGCCAGCAGCGCCGACAGGGATTTTGGCTACACCTTC
CASSADRDFGYTF
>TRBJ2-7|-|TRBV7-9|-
TGTGCCAGCAGCCGACGAAACTCCTACGAGCAGTACTTC
CASSRRNSYEQYF
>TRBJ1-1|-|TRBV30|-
TGTGCCTGGAGTCCACAGGGCACTGAAGCTTTCTTT
CAWSPQGTEAFF
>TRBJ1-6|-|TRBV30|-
TGTGCCTGGAGTGTCCGGGGCGGTACTTCACCCCTCCACTTT
CAWSVRGGTSPLHF
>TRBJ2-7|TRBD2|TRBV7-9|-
TGTGCCAGCAGCATAGCGGGCCTAATTGAGCAGTACTTC
CASSIAGLIEQYF
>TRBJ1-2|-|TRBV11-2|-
TGTGCCAGCAGCCGAACCCTCAGGGCGTCTAACTATGGCTACACCTTC
CASSRTLRASNYGYTF
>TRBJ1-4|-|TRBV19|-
TGTGCCAGTAGTAGCGGGTGGAGAGAAAAACTGTTTTTT
CASSSGWREKLFF
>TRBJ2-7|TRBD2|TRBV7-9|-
TGTGCCAGCAGCTTAGTTCCTAGCGGGAAGGGGACCTACGAGCAGTACTTC
CASSLVPSGKGTYEQYF
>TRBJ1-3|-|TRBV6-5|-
TGTGCCAGCAGCGCACAGGGAGCCGGAAACACCATATATTTT
CASSAQGAGNTIYF
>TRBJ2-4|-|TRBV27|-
TGTGCCAGCAGTTTAATGGAGGGAACCAAAAACATTCAGTACTTC
CASSLMEGTKNIQYF
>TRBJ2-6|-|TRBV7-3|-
TGTGCCAGCAGCTTTCACACGGGATTTGGGGCCAACGTCCTGACTTTC
CASSFHTGFGANVLTF
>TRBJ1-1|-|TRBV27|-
TGTGCCAGCAGTACACAGGATAGCGGTGAAGCTTTCTTT
CASSTQDSGEAFF
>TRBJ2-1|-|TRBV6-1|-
TGTGCCAGCAGTGAAAGGGCTCCCTGGGTGTTTTTTTCCAATGAGCAGTTCTTC
CASSERAPWVFFSNEQFF